A single T cell receptor (beta chain) is shown here with its context. No antigen is known for it. The table came from immunoSEQ multiplex PCR; TCRdb's copy has only in-frame clones and leaves some out. The profile shows approximately 400,000 clones, about four fifths of them singletons. Trimming removed 1 base from V and 9 bases from J, with 8 bases in between. CDR3 length: 12 residues. CDR1 and CDR2 (germline): SGHRS, YFSETQ. Treatment in this sample: 19 received Ad26.COV2.S at low or high dose, single or two shots; about 5 received placebo; per-sample allocation not given. Specimen acquisition occurred on day 63 following the initial vaccine or placebo injection. The data are from a study of Ad26.COV2.S vaccination and SARS-CoV-2 variants. Study-level findings and limits: Individuals receiving vaccine had higher spike-specific TCR breadth than placebo recipients did.

The sample here was peripheral blood, taken in a trial of Ad26.COV2.S vaccine versus placebo. The chain uses TRBV5-1 and TRBJ2-1; D unresolved. This clonotype was obtained from a person aged 18-65 years who received the Ad26.COV2.S COVID-19 vaccine or a placebo. DNA of the CDR3: TGCGCCAGCAGCTTGAGTTCGGGTGAGCAGTTCTTC. It specifies CASSLSSGEQFF. Supplemented by reference TRBV5-1 and TRBJ2-1, the full variable domain reads KAGVTQTPRYLIKTRGQQVTLSCSPISGHRSVSWYQQTPGQGLQFLFEYFSETQRNKGNFPGRFSGRQFSNSRSEMNVSTLELGDSALYLCASSLSSGEQFFGPGTRLTVL.